A selection of T cell receptor beta chains follows, all from one sample in a study of identical twins. Via MiXCR, TCRdb re-called the 5' RACE reads, giving one row per CDR3 protein. The sample comprises 570,000 or so distinct CDR3 sequences, 9.5% to 10% of which are singletons, and around 3.1% rests with the top ten. These same data were also listed under a study on yellow fever vaccine responses in identical twins.

Sequencing was performed on PBMCs. These receptors originate from a woman aged 18-30 years in good health. The CDR3 runs from the conserved cysteine through the conserved F or W. The D gene is left open where the match is weak. Clone sizes are given selectively: once, few, many, or a class where the clone is expanded.

v_gene: TRBV20-1
abundance: .
d_gene: .
j_gene: TRBJ2-1
CDR3aa: CSARDTSGTPRSYNEQFF
CDR3nt: TGCAGTGCTAGAGACACCTCCGGGACTCCAAGATCCTACAATGAGCAGTTCTTC

v_gene: TRBV12-3/TRBV12-4
abundance: many
d_gene: .
j_gene: TRBJ1-3
CDR3aa: CASWAISGNTIYF
CDR3nt: TGTGCCAGCTGGGCGATCTCTGGAAACACCATATATTTT

v_gene: TRBV6-2/TRBV6-3
abundance: many
d_gene: .
j_gene: TRBJ1-1
CDR3aa: CASSYLEMTEAFF
CDR3nt: TGTGCCAGCAGTTACTTGGAAATGACTGAAGCTTTCTTT

v_gene: TRBV19
abundance: .
d_gene: TRBD1
j_gene: TRBJ2-5
CDR3aa: CASSKGGQGEETQYF
CDR3nt: TGTGCCAGTAGTAAGGGAGGACAGGGTGAAGAGACCCAGTACTTC

v_gene: TRBV11-2
abundance: .
d_gene: TRBD1
j_gene: TRBJ2-7
CDR3aa: CASSSEGQSYEQYF
CDR3nt: TGTGCCAGCAGCTCAGAGGGACAGTCCTACGAGCAGTACTTC

v_gene: TRBV27
abundance: few
d_gene: .
j_gene: TRBJ2-1
CDR3aa: CASSLENNEQFF
CDR3nt: TGTGCCAGCAGTTTAGAAAACAATGAGCAGTTCTTC

v_gene: TRBV20-1
abundance: few
d_gene: .
j_gene: TRBJ2-7
CDR3aa: CSAPGETYEQYF
CDR3nt: TGCAGTGCGCCAGGGGAGACCTACGAGCAGTACTTC

v_gene: TRBV12-3/TRBV12-4
abundance: many
d_gene: TRBD2
j_gene: TRBJ2-5
CDR3aa: CASSRGLAGGRREAQYF
CDR3nt: TGTGCCAGCAGCCGAGGACTAGCGGGGGGGCGGAGAGAAGCCCAGTACTTC

v_gene: TRBV7-2
abundance: .
d_gene: .
j_gene: TRBJ2-1
CDR3aa: CASSPSLEQFF
CDR3nt: TGTGCCAGCAGCCCTTCCCTTGAGCAGTTCTTC

v_gene: TRBV11-1
abundance: .
d_gene: TRBD2
j_gene: TRBJ2-1
CDR3aa: CASSAGLAERDEQFF
CDR3nt: TGTGCCAGCAGCGCGGGACTAGCGGAACGCGATGAGCAGTTCTTC

v_gene: TRBV20-1
abundance: few
d_gene: .
j_gene: TRBJ1-6
CDR3aa: CSAREIQGIVGSPLHF
CDR3nt: TGCAGTGCTAGGGAAATACAGGGTATCGTAGGATCACCCCTCCACTTT

v_gene: TRBV10-3
abundance: once
d_gene: TRBD2
j_gene: TRBJ2-3
CDR3aa: CAIGIAGGSTDTQYF
CDR3nt: TGTGCCATCGGGATAGCGGGGGGTAGCACAGATACGCAGTATTTT

v_gene: TRBV20-1
abundance: .
d_gene: .
j_gene: TRBJ2-5
CDR3aa: CSAARGRGETQYF
CDR3nt: TGCAGTGCTGCGCGGGGGCGCGGGGAGACCCAGTACTTC